Listed below are T cell receptor beta chains from one sample, sequenced in a study of glioma-infiltrating T cells after dendritic cell vaccination. Data came from immunoSEQ multiplex PCR; TCRdb stores just in-frame clones and leaves some out. The repertoire holds roughly 38,000 clones, with around four fifths as singletons. The sequencing here drew on blood, taken before dendritic cell vaccination. The source of these receptors is a human donor with glioblastoma. Each CDR3 is given with its conserved first and last residue. The D gene is left open where the match is weak. Size tells how often a clone was seen (once, few, many) or the class of an expanded clone, and some rows leave it out.

clone size,D gene,V gene,J gene,CDR3 protein,CDR3 DNA
.,.,TRBV19,TRBJ2-2,CASIKRTNTGELFF,TGTGCCAGTATTAAGCGGACGAACACCGGGGAGCTGTTTTTT
.,TRBD2,TRBV7-2,TRBJ2-5,CASSLVAGDGETQYF,TGTGCCAGCAGCTTAGTAGCGGGGGACGGGGAGACCCAGTACTTC
.,.,TRBV5-1,TRBJ2-3,CASRPSSRTDTQYF,TGCGCCAGCAGGCCCTCGTCTAGGACAGATACGCAGTATTTT
once,.,TRBV19,TRBJ1-2,CASTMEGLYGYTF,TGTGCCAGTACCATGGAGGGTCTCTATGGCTACACCTTC
.,.,TRBV19,TRBJ2-3,CASSLRGITSTDTQYF,TGTGCCAGTAGTCTTAGAGGGATTACTAGCACAGATACGCAGTATTTT
.,TRBD1,TRBV28,TRBJ1-5,CASSYRTGIVDQPQHF,TGTGCCAGCAGCTACCGGACAGGGATTGTGGATCAGCCCCAGCATTTT
.,TRBD1,TRBV7-6,TRBJ2-2,CASSLETGVRNTGELFF,TGTGCCAGCAGCTTAGAGACAGGGGTGCGGAACACCGGGGAGCTGTTTTTT
.,TRBD1,TRBV10-3,TRBJ1-2,CAISDLTGGDYGYTF,TGTGCCATCAGTGATCTGACAGGGGGCGACTATGGCTACACCTTC
.,TRBD1,TRBV28,TRBJ1-2,CASSFGDRVYGYTF,TGTGCCAGCAGTTTTGGAGACAGGGTCTATGGCTACACCTTC
.,.,TRBV27,TRBJ2-5,CASSLGAGAPQETQYF,TGTGCCAGCAGTTTAGGGGCGGGGGCACCACAAGAGACCCAGTACTTC
.,TRBD2,TRBV7-2,TRBJ2-1,CASSTGLAGYNEQFF,TGTGCCAGCAGCACGGGACTAGCGGGCTACAATGAGCAGTTCTTC
.,.,TRBV7-9,TRBJ2-7,CASSPEREYYEQYF,TGTGCCAGCAGCCCCGAGAGGGAGTACTACGAGCAGTACTTC
once,.,TRBV5-4,TRBJ1-3,CASSRAPGHKITSGSTIYF,TGTGCCAGCAGCAGGGCTCCGGGACACAAAATTACCTCTGGAAGCACCATATATTTT
.,.,TRBV11-3,TRBJ1-2,CASSLTQGLYTF,TGTGCCAGCAGCTTAACGCAGGGGTTGTACACCTTC
.,.,TRBV4-2,TRBJ2-7,CASSQAPDSYEQYF,TGTGCCAGCAGCCAAGCGCCCGACAGCTACGAGCAGTACTTC
few,.,TRBV4-2,TRBJ1-2,CASSQAGSTENGYTF,TGTGCCAGCAGCCAAGCGGGTTCTACGGAGAATGGCTACACCTTC
.,.,TRBV4-3,TRBJ2-6,CASSQDVTAGANVLTF,TGCGCCAGCAGCCAAGATGTAACCGCGGGGGCCAACGTCCTGACTTTC
.,.,TRBV4-1,TRBJ2-1,CASSQFLLAPSSSYNEQFF,TGCGCCAGCAGCCAATTTCTACTAGCCCCTTCCAGCTCCTACAATGAGCAGTTCTTC
once,.,TRBV20-1,TRBJ1-1,CSASRNTEAFF,TGCAGTGCTAGCAGGAACACTGAAGCTTTCTTT
few,.,TRBV19,TRBJ2-7,CASSPPGVPYEQYF,TGTGCCAGTAGTCCCCCAGGGGTCCCCTACGAGCAGTACTTC
few,.,TRBV2,TRBJ2-6,CASSEAWRGSGANVLTF,TGTGCCAGCAGTGAAGCTTGGAGGGGATCTGGGGCCAACGTCCTGACTTTC
.,.,TRBV10-3,TRBJ1-3,CAISDRVGNTIYF,TGTGCCATCAGTGACAGGGTCGGAAACACCATATATTTT
.,.,TRBV30,TRBJ1-5,CAWSHRANQPQHF,TGTGCCTGGAGTCACAGGGCCAATCAGCCCCAGCATTTT
.,TRBD1,TRBV4-3,TRBJ1-5,CASSQGAGGSNQPQHF,TGCGCCAGCAGCCAAGGGGCAGGGGGTAGCAATCAGCCCCAGCATTTT
.,.,TRBV6-5,TRBJ1-4,CASRNGLNEKLFF,TGTGCCAGCAGGAACGGACTCAACGAAAAACTGTTTTTT
.,.,TRBV11-2,TRBJ2-6,CASSLVRGGEANVLTF,TGTGCCAGCAGCTTAGTCCGAGGGGGAGAGGCCAACGTCCTGACTTTC
.,.,TRBV19,TRBJ1-2,CASSTRSTAAYGYTF,TGTGCCAGTAGTACCCGATCGACAGCCGCCTATGGCTACACCTTC
.,.,TRBV27,TRBJ1-6,CASADSSSYNSPLHF,TGTGCCAGCGCCGACTCGAGCTCCTATAATTCACCCCTCCACTTT
.,TRBD1,TRBV7-2,TRBJ1-5,CASSLNGRGIGNQPQHF,TGTGCCAGCAGCTTAAACGGCAGGGGGATCGGCAATCAGCCCCAGCATTTT
.,TRBD1,TRBV5-1,TRBJ1-1,CASEGGVGNTEAFF,TGCGCCAGCGAAGGGGGCGTTGGGAACACTGAAGCTTTCTTT
few,TRBD2,TRBV4-3,TRBJ2-5,CASSQVHRREEPQYF,TGCGCCAGCAGCCAAGTTCACAGGCGGGAGGAGCCCCAGTACTTC
.,.,TRBV7-2,TRBJ2-1,CASSPEQGSGWSEQFF,TGTGCCAGCAGCCCCGAACAGGGATCCGGATGGAGTGAGCAGTTCTTC
.,.,TRBV5-1,TRBJ1-1,CASPGREAFF,TGCGCCAGTCCTGGGAGGGAAGCTTTCTTT
.,.,TRBV18,TRBJ2-6,CASSFLRTDTSGANVLTF,TGTGCCAGCTCATTTCTAAGGACGGACACCTCTGGGGCCAACGTCCTGACTTTC
once,TRBD2,TRBV5-1,TRBJ2-3,CASSLGTSVSTDTQYF,TGCGCCAGCAGCTTGGGGACTAGCGTTAGCACAGATACGCAGTATTTT
.,TRBD1,TRBV9,TRBJ2-1,CASSDRDRGTNEQFF,TGTGCCAGCAGCGACCGGGACAGGGGTACGAATGAGCAGTTCTTC
once,TRBD2,TRBV18,TRBJ2-1,CASSRIPSGGYNEQFF,TGTGCCAGCTCCCGCATTCCTAGCGGGGGTTACAATGAGCAGTTCTTC
.,TRBD1,TRBV27,TRBJ2-2,CATGQGQWTGELFF,TGTGCCACCGGACAGGGCCAATGGACCGGGGAGCTGTTTTTT
.,TRBD1,TRBV5-6,TRBJ1-6,CASSLDGTGDNSPLHF,TGTGCCAGCAGCTTGGATGGGACAGGGGATAATTCACCCCTCCACTTT
.,.,TRBV7-2,TRBJ1-6,CASSLGGGRVHSPLHF,TGTGCCAGCAGCTTAGGGGGGGGCAGGGTGCATTCACCCCTCCACTTT
.,.,TRBV10-2,TRBJ2-1,CASSDTGGSNEQFF,TGCGCCAGCAGTGATACGGGTGGCTCCAATGAGCAGTTCTTC
.,.,TRBV9,TRBJ1-1,CASSPRPDRPGEAFF,TGTGCCAGCAGCCCCCGCCCGGACAGACCGGGTGAAGCTTTCTTT
.,.,TRBV4-1,TRBJ2-5,CASSQESIGALPPGTQYF,TGCGCCAGCAGCCAAGAGTCAATAGGGGCCCTCCCTCCAGGGACCCAGTACTTC
.,TRBD2,TRBV6-5,TRBJ2-1,CASSYSSGGAHEQFF,TGTGCCAGCAGTTATAGCAGCGGGGGGGCGCATGAGCAGTTCTTC
.,TRBD1,TRBV5-1,TRBJ1-2,CATTAGGERYGYTF,TGCGCCACCACGGCAGGGGGCGAGAGGTACGGCTACACCTTC
.,.,TRBV2,TRBJ2-3,CASRGSDTQYF,TGTGCCAGCAGGGGCTCCGATACGCAGTATTTT
.,TRBD1,TRBV6-5,TRBJ1-1,CASSYQTGSTEAFF,TGTGCCAGCAGTTACCAGACAGGGAGCACTGAAGCTTTCTTT
.,TRBD2,TRBV5-8,TRBJ2-1,CASSSEGRGVVDEQFF,TGTGCCAGCAGCTCCGAGGGGCGGGGGGTCGTGGATGAGCAGTTCTTC